This T cell receptor (beta chain) originates from a study of T cells in Graves' hyperthyroidism and ophthalmopathy. Concerning this clonotype itself: Its target is not known.

Stable hyperthyroidism: no ophthalmopathy progression over 18 months of follow-up. The hyperthyroidism patients had all been newly diagnosed, and their disease duration was under 2 months. Their ages ranged from 18 to 65 years. This CDR3 is built from 10 residues. CDR1 SEHNR and CDR2 FQNEAQ come from the germline V gene (reference sequence). Trimming pared 10 bases from V and 7 bases from J, leaving 10 bases between. Amplified TCR beta CDR3 regions derived from RNA transcripts. The HTBI primer set served for first-round RT-PCR of the TCR CDR3. TCRdb analysed the multiplex PCR reads with MiXCR anew, one entry per CDR3 protein. The table lists hundreds of thousands of distinct CDR3 sequences, around a third of them singletons. Study observations and caveats: Model output signaled ophthalmopathy a median around 6.9 months ahead of onset. Most clonotypes expanded in thyroid above 0.001 were likewise present in blood.

This TCR was recovered from a woman in her 40s with Graves' hyperthyroidism. V usage is TRBV7-9 and J usage is TRBJ1-2; no clear D. The material sequenced was blood. The CDR3 nucleotides are TGTGCCACCCTAGCGGGTGGCTACACCTTC. Protein product: CATLAGGYTF.